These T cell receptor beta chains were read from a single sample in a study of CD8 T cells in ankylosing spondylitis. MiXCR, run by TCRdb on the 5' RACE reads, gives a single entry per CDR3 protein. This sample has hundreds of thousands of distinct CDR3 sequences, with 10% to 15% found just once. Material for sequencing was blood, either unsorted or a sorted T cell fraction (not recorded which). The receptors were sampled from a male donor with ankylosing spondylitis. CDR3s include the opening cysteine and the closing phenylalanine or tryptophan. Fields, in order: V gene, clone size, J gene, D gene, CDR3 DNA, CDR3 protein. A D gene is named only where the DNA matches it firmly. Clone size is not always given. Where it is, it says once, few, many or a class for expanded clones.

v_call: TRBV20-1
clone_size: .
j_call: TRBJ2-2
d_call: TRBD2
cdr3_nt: TGCAGTGCTAGAGATTTACTAGCGGGACAGAACACCGGGGAGCTGTTTTTT
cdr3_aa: CSARDLLAGQNTGELFF

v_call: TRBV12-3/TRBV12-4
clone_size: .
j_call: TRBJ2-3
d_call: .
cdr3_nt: TGTGCCAGCAGTCGGGGAAAAAGAACAGATACGCAGTATTTT
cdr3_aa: CASSRGKRTDTQYF

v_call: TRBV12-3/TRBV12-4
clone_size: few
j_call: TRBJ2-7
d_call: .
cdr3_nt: TGTGCCAGCAGTTGGGGAGAGTCATACGAGCAGTACTTC
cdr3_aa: CASSWGESYEQYF

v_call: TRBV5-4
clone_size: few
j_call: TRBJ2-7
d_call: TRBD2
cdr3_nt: TGTGCCAGCAGCTTCGGGACTAGCGGGGTTTACGAGCAGTACTTC
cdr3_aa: CASSFGTSGVYEQYF

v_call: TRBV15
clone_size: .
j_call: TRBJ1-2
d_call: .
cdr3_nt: TGTGCCACCGCCCGGGACGTCTATGGCTACACCTTC
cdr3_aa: CATARDVYGYTF

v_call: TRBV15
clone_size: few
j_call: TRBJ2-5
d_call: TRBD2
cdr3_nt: TGTGCCACCAGCAGAGATCAACTAGCGGGAGGAGAGACCCAGTACTTC
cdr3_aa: CATSRDQLAGGETQYF

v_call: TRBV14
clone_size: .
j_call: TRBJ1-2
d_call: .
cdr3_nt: TGTGCCAGCAGCCAAGGAGATTTCTATGGCTACACCTTC
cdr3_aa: CASSQGDFYGYTF

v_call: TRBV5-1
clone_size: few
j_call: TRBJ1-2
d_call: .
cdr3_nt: TGCGCCAGCAGCAACCCAGGGGAGGGGAGCTATGGCTACACCTTC
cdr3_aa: CASSNPGEGSYGYTF

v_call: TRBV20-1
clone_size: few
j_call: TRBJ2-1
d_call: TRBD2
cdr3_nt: TGCAGTGCTAGGTTACTAGCGGGAGGGAAAAATGAGCAGTTCTTC
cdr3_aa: CSARLLAGGKNEQFF

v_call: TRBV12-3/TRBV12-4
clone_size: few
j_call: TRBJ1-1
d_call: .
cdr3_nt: TGTGCCAGCAGTTCCGGGAATGAGGGCACTGAAGCTTTCTTT
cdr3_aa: CASSSGNEGTEAFF

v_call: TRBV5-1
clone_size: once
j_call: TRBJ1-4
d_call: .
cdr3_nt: TGCGCCAGCAGCTTGGACCAAACAGGGACTGAAAAACTGTTTTTT
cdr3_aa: CASSLDQTGTEKLFF

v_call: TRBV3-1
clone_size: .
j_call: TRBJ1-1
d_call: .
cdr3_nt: TGTGCCAGCAGAGAGACGATAGCAACTGAAGCTTTCTTT
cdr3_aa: CASRETIATEAFF

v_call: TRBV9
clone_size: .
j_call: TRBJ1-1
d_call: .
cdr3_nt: TGTGCCAGCAGCGTAGCTCAGGGGATGAACACTGAAGCTTTCTTT
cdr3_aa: CASSVAQGMNTEAFF

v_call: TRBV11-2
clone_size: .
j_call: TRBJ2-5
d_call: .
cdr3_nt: TGTGCCAGCAGTGCAGTTGGCAGGGGTTGGTACTTC
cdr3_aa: CASSAVGRGWYF

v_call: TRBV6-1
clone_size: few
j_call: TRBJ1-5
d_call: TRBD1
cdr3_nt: TGTGCCAGCAGTCTCCGGACAGGGGGTTATAGTCAGCCCCAGCATTTT
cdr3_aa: CASSLRTGGYSQPQHF

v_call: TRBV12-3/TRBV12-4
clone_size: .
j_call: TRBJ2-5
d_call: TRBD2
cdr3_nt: TGTGCCAGCAGTTTAAGTCCAGCGGGAGCTGACGAGACCCAGTACTTC
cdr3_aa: CASSLSPAGADETQYF

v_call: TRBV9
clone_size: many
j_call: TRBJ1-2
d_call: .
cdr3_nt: TGTGCCAGCAGCGCCGGCCTGGGGCTGGGGGGCTATGGCTACACCTTC
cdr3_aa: CASSAGLGLGGYGYTF

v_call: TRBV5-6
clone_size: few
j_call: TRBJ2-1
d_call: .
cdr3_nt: TGTGCCAGCAGCCAGCTAGTTGATGAGCAGTTCTTC
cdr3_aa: CASSQLVDEQFF

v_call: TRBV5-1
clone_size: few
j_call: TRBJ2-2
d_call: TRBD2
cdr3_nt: TGCGCCAGCAGCTTCGGACTAGCCCAGAACACCGGGGAGCTGTTTTTT
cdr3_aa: CASSFGLAQNTGELFF

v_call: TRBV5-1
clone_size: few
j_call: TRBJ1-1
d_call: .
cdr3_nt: TGCGCCAGCAGCTTATTTGGGGACGGACAGAGTGAAGCTTTCTTT
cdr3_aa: CASSLFGDGQSEAFF

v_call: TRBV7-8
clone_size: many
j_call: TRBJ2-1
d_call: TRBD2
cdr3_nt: TGTGCCAGCAGCCCAGGACTAGCGGGAGGGCTCAATGAGCAGTTCTTC
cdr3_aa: CASSPGLAGGLNEQFF

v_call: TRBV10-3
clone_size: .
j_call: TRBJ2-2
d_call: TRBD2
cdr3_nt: TGTGCCATCAGTGAGAGCGGGGGCTTCACCGGGGAGCTGTTTTTT
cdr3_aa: CAISESGGFTGELFF

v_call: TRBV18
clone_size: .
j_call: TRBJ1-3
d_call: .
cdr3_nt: TGTGCCAGCTCAGGCGGGACAAACTCTGGAAACACCATATATTTT
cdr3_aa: CASSGGTNSGNTIYF

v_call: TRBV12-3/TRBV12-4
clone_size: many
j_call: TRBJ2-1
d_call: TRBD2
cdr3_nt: TGTGCCAGCAGTTTTAGGCTAGCGGGAAATTTTGAGCAGTTCTTC
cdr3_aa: CASSFRLAGNFEQFF

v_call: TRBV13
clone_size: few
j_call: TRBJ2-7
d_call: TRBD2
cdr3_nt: TGTGCCAGCGGGCTAGCGGGATTCGCCTACGAGCAGTACTTC
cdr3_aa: CASGLAGFAYEQYF

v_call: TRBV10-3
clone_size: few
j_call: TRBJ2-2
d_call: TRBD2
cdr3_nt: TGTGCCGTCAGGGCTAGCGGGAACACCGGGGAGCTGTTTTTT
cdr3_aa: CAVRASGNTGELFF

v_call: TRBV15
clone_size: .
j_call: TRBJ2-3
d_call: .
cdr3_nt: TGTGCCACCAGCAGGGGATCTCCCCCAGATACGCAGTATTTT
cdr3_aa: CATSRGSPPDTQYF

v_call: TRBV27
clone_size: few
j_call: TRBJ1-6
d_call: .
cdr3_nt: TGTGCCAGCAGTTTTAGTCATGGGAGGGGGGCGAATTCACCCCTCCACTTT
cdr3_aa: CASSFSHGRGANSPLHF

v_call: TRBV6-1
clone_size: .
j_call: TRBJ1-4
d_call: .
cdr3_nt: TGTGCCAGCAGGCAGGGATTGGGAGGAAAACTGTTTTTT
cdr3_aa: CASRQGLGGKLFF

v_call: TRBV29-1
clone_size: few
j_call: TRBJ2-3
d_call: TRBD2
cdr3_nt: TGCAGCGTTCAAAGCGGGAGGGCCGGGGATACGCAGTATTTT
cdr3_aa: CSVQSGRAGDTQYF

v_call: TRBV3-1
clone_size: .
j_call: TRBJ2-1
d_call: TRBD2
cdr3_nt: TGTGCCAGCAGCCAAGGGCGGGAGTGGAACAATGAGCAGTTCTTC
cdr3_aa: CASSQGREWNNEQFF

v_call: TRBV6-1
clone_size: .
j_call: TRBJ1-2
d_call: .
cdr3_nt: TGTGCCAGTGCGGACCCCTCTCTCGCTAACTATGGCTACACCTTC
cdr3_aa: CASADPSLANYGYTF

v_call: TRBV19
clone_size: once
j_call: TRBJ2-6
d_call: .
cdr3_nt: TGTGCCAGTAGTATACCCCTCCAGGGACTGAGGTCTGGGGCCAACGTCCTGACTTTC
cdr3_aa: CASSIPLQGLRSGANVLTF

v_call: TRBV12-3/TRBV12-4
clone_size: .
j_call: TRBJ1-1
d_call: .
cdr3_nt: TGTGCCAGCACCCTCTCCCGCGGAGGACCTCTTGCTGAAGCTTTCTTT
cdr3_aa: CASTLSRGGPLAEAFF

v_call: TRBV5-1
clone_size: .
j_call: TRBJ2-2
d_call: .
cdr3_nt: TGCGCCAGCAGCTTGGGTTGGAGGGGGACGACCGGGGAGCTGTTTTTT
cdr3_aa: CASSLGWRGTTGELFF

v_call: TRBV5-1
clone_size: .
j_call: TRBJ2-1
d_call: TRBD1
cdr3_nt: TGCGCCAGCAGCTTGCGGACAGGGCTATACAATGAGCAGTTCTTC
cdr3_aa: CASSLRTGLYNEQFF

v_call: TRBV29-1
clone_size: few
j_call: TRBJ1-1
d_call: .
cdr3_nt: TGCAGCGGTCGGGACGGGGTGAACACTGAAGCTTTCTTT
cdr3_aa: CSGRDGVNTEAFF

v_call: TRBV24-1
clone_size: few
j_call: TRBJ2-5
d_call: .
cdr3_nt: TGTGCCACCAGTGATCCGGGGTGGGCCCAAGAGACCCAGTACTTC
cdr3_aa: CATSDPGWAQETQYF

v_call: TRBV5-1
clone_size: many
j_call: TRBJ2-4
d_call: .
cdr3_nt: TGCGCCAGCAGCGCCGGACTGAGGGGAAACATTCAGTACTTC
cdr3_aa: CASSAGLRGNIQYF

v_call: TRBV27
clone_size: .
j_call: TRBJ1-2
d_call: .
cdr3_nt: TGTGCCAGCAGTTTCGGGCCAGCCTCGTCCGGCTACACCTTC
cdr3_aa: CASSFGPASSGYTF

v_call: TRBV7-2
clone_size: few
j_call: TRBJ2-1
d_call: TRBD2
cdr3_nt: TGTGCCAGCAGCTTAGGCTTAGCGGGGCAGAATGAGCAGTTCTTC
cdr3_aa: CASSLGLAGQNEQFF

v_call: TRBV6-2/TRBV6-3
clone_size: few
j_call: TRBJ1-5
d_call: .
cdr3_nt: TGTGCCAGCAGTTCAATCGGGAGAGGCAATCAGCCCCAGCATTTT
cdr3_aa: CASSSIGRGNQPQHF

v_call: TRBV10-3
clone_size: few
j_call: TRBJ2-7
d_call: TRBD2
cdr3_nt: TGTGCCTCAAATCCGGGACTAGCGGGAGTAGAGCAGTACTTC
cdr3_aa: CASNPGLAGVEQYF

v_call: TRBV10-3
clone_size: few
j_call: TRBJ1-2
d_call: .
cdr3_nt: TGTGCCATCAGTGATAGGAACAACTATGGCTACACCTTC
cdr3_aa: CAISDRNNYGYTF

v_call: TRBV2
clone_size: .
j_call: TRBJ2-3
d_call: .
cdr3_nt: TGTGCCAGCAGTCGCCCGGGACCGATTACCCCTGTGACCACCCACACAGATACGCAGTATTTT
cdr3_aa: CASSRPGPITPVTTHTDTQYF

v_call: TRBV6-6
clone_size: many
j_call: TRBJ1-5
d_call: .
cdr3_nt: TGTGCCAGCAGTTACGGGTCAGGGTCCCCCAATCAGCCCCAGCATTTT
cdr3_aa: CASSYGSGSPNQPQHF

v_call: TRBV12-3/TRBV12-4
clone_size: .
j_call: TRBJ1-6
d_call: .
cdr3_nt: TGTGCCAGCAGTTTACAGGGGATATCACCCCTCCACTTT
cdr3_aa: CASSLQGISPLHF

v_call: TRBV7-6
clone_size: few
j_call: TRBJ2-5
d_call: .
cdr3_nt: TGTGCCAGCAGCATCCCTTCGACAGTCGGTTTTGAAGAGACCCAGTACTTC
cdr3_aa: CASSIPSTVGFEETQYF

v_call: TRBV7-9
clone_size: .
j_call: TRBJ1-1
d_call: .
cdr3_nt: TGTGCCAGCAGCTTAGATCGGGCAGCTAATGAAGCTTTCTTT
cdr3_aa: CASSLDRAANEAFF